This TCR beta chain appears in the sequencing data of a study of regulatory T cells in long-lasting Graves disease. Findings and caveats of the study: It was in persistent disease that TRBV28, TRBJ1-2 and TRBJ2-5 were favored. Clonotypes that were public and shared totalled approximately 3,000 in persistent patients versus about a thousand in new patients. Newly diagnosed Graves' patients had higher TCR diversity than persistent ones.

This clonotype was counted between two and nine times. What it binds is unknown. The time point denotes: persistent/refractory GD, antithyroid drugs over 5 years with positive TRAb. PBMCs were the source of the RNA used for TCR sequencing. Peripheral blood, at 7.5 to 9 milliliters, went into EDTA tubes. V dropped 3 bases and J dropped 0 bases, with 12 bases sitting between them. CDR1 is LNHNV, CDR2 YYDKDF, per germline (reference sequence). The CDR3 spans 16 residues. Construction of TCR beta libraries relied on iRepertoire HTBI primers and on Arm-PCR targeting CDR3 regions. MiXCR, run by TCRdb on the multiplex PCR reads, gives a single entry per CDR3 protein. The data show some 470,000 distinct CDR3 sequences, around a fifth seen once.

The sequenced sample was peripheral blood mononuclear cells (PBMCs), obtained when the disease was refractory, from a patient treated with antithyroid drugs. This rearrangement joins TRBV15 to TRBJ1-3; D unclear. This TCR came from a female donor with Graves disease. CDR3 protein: CATSRSRASSGNTIYF. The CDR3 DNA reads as TGTGCCACCAGCAGGTCAAGGGCAAGCTCTGGAAACACCATATATTTT.